The next 7 T cell receptor beta chains were all read from a single sample in a study of sequential checkpoint blockade in melanoma. The treatment is: randomized to nivolumab then ipilimumab (arm A) or the reverse (arm B). TCRdb's copy holds only in-frame clones and misses some; the assay was immunoSEQ multiplex PCR. The data show 15,000 to 20,000 clones, with approximately 81% seen just once and about 37% held by the top ten. The starting material was CD8+ T cells sorted from blood (inferred from file names), obtained from a patient given nivolumab and ipilimumab in sequence. Receptors were obtained from a human donor with melanoma.

This chain links TRBV5-4 with TRBJ1-5; the match to TRBD1 covers 7 bases. V lost 5 bases and J lost 7; bases outside the gene matches: 9. Looked up from germline, CDR1 is SGHNT and CDR2 is YYREEE (reference sequence). The CDR3 sequence is 14 residues long. The CDR3 DNA reads as TGTGCCAGCAGGTCTCGACAGGGACAACAGCCCCAGCATTTT. Protein product: CASRSRQGQQPQHF.

This clone has more than one count but fewer than ten. This chain uses TRBV23-1 with TRBJ2-7, with D tentatively TRBD1 (5 bases). TRBV23-1 is noted as an ORF with a role that remains uncertain. Trimming shortened V by 4 bases and J by 1 base, and 11 bases separated the two germline ends. There are 14 residues in the CDR3. Here the CDR3 DNA reads TGCGCCAGCAGTCTCCGACAGAGATCCTACGAGCAGTACTTC. Protein product: CASSLRQRSYEQYF.

CDR3 nucleotide sequence: TGTGCCAGTAGGACTAGCGTAACCTCCTACGAGCAGTACTTC. Protein: CASRTSVTSYEQYF. The chain combines TRBV19 with TRBJ2-7, with 8 bases that match TRBD2. J gave up 0 bases and V 6 bases, and 4 bases lay outside the gene matches. Per germline, CDR1 LNHDA and CDR2 SQIVND (reference sequence). CDR3 length equals 14 residues.

This chain links TRBV6-1 with TRBJ1-5; D not certain. This CDR3 region has 15 residues. The germline V gene encodes CDR1 MNHNS and CDR2 SASEGT. V dropped 2 bases and J dropped 4 bases, with 12 bases sitting between them. The CDR3 spells CASSERSPYNQPQHF. The DNA for the CDR3 is TGTGCCAGCAGTGAAAGATCTCCCTATAATCAGCCCCAGCATTTT.

The rearrangement joins TRBV5-4 to TRBJ2-5; tentatively, D is TRBD1 (6 bases). The CDR3 has 14 amino acids. Trimming stripped 2 bases from V and 2 bases from J, with 10 bases between. In germline, CDR1 is SGHNT, CDR2 YYREEE (reference sequence). CDR3 coding DNA: TGTGCCAGCAGCTTCCGGGACACACAAGAGACCCAGTACTTC. Translating gives CASSFRDTQETQYF. The full variable domain, in which reference TRBV5-4 and TRBJ2-5 provide the parts outside the CDR3, is ETGVTQSPTHLIKTRGQQVTLRCSSQSGHNTVSWYQQALGQGPQFIFQYYREEENGRGNFPPRFSGLQFPNYSSELNVNALELDDSALYLCASSFRDTQETQYFGPGTRLLVL.

The chain joins TRBV19 to TRBJ2-1; possibly TRBD2 for D (6 bases). Germline V gene lookup returns CDR1 LNHDA and CDR2 SQIVND (reference sequence). Trimming stripped 5 bases from V and 8 bases from J, with 13 bases between. The CDR3 runs to 13 residues. This CDR3 reads CASSPARGYEQFF. As DNA, the CDR3 is TGTGCCAGTAGTCCGGCTCGGGGGTATGAGCAGTTCTTC.

With respect to this clone: An end of the junction differs from the germline gene, which may be a read error. V usage is TRBV4-1 and J usage is TRBJ2-3; 10 bases fit TRBD2. The CDR3 runs to 15 residues. Germline V lookup: CDR1 MGHRA, CDR2 YSYEKL. CDR3 sequence: CASSQEASGGDMQYF. The CDR3 bases are TGCGCCAGCAGCCAAGAGGCTAGCGGGGGAGATATGCAGTATTTT.